Listed here are 32 T cell receptor beta chains from one sample, sequenced in a study of response to subunit inactivated influenza vaccine (dated by TCRdb to the late 2010s). To prepare the library, RT-PCR was applied. Sequenced on an Illumina HiSeq 2500. TCRdb reanalyzed the raw reads on its own, using fastp at Q25 for trimming and MiXCR for clone calling, and kept in-frame beta chains. Rows with a matching CDR3 protein are joined into one entry that keeps the most common DNA and genes. The sample table holds 500,000 to 600,000 distinct CDR3 sequences, of which about 11% were seen once. The ten largest make up 9.5% to 12% of the sample. These data also formed part of another study, on T cells expressing NK-cell markers. The second investigation adds: TCR beta cDNA libraries were prepared using 5'RACE template switching, which introduced a universal primer site and unique molecular identifiers.

The sequences come from PBMCs from blood, collected on the day of vaccination. The source is a middle-aged man who received an inactivated influenza vaccine. Donor details come from another sample of the same person, matched by shared clones.

This clonotype was counted a few times. V gene TRBV5-1 combines with J gene TRBJ2-3; unclear D gene. V was cut by 0 bases and J by 0 bases, with 8 bases left in between. The CDR3 extends over 15 amino acids. Germline V gene data show CDR1 as SGHRS and CDR2 as YFSETQ. Written as DNA, the CDR3 is TGCGCCAGCAGCTTGGGGGCCCTGAGCACAGATACGCAGTATTTT. Translating it yields CASSLGALSTDTQYF.

This sequence joins TRBV12-3 or TRBV12-4 and TRBJ2-7; 11 bases line up with TRBD1. This CDR3 spans 17 amino acids. Trimming cost V 5 bases and J 5 bases; bases outside gene matches: 14. Here the CDR3 DNA reads TGTGCCAGCAGTCCGGTTATGGGGACAGGGGGAGCGGACGAGCAGTACTTC. This encodes CASSPVMGTGGADEQYF.

Only a few counts were recorded for this clonotype. This chain joins TRBV7-2 and TRBJ2-5; tentative D call: TRBD2 (5 bases). The CDR3 contains 13 residues. CDR1 and CDR2 from the germline V gene are SGHTA and FQGNSA. V was shortened by 4 bases and J by 10 bases, with 16 bases between the two germline ends. The CDR3, as DNA: TGTGCCAGCAGCTCCGACTCACATGGGAGCCAGTACTTC. As protein: CASSSDSHGSQYF.

This rearrangement joins TRBV5-6 to TRBJ2-1; no clear D. The CDR3 contains 14 residues. Germline loops: CDR1 SGHDT, CDR2 YYEEEE. The germline V and J ends were trimmed by 0 bases and 3 bases, with 7 bases remaining between them. CDR3 amino acids: CASSLGHYYNEQFF. CDR3 bases: TGTGCCAGCAGCTTGGGACATTACTACAATGAGCAGTTCTTC.

This clonotype was counted at least ten times. This chain joins TRBV28 and TRBJ2-2; D might be TRBD1 (6 bases). Trimming left V 1 base short and J 2 bases short, with 11 bases between. The CDR3 totals 16 residues. Germline V CDR1 and CDR2: MDHEN, SYDVKM. The CDR3 DNA reads TGTGCCAGCAGTTTATTGTCCAGGGGAAACACCGGGGAGCTGTTTTTT. This translates into CASSLLSRGNTGELFF. The whole variable domain, remainder taken from reference TRBV28 and TRBJ2-2, is DVKVTQSSRYLVKRTGEKVFLECVQDMDHENMFWYRQDPGLGLRLIYFSYDVKMKEKGDIPEGYSVSREKKERFSLILESASTNQTSMYLCASSLLSRGNTGELFFGEGSRLTVL.

This clonotype was detected a few times. V and J are TRBV6-2 or TRBV6-3 and TRBJ2-7, with a possible D match to TRBD1 (5 bases). Trimming took off 6 bases at V and 3 bases at J, with 15 bases between the two ends. The length of the CDR3 is 14 residues. Germline values: CDR1 MNHEY, CDR2 SVGEGT. This CDR3 is CASRSLQEIYEQYF. The CDR3 region has the DNA TGTGCCAGCAGGAGCCTACAGGAGATCTACGAGCAGTACTTC.

This clonotype was recorded a few times. The chain has TRBV4-3 and TRBJ1-1, with 7 bases that match TRBD1. Losses at the gene ends were 3 bases for V and 3 bases for J; bases not matched to a gene: 7. CDR1 and CDR2 (germline): LGHNA, YSLEER. This CDR3 region has 15 residues. The DNA for the CDR3 is TGCGCCAGCAGCCAGTCGACAGGGCGGGACACTGAAGCTTTCTTT. Translating it yields CASSQSTGRDTEAFF.

This clonotype was detected ten times or more. The chain carries TRBV6-1 and TRBJ1-1, with D possibly TRBD1 on 6 matching bases. The V gene's germline CDR1 is MNHNS and CDR2 SASEGT. The CDR3 length is 13 residues. V lost 6 bases, J lost 5 bases, and 13 bases lay in between. This CDR3 is CASRGGGSTEAFF. CDR3 coding DNA: TGTGCCAGCAGGGGGGGCGGGAGTACTGAAGCTTTCTTT.

The rearrangement uses TRBV5-1 and TRBJ2-6; D is unclear. The V gene's germline CDR1 is SGHRS and CDR2 YFSETQ. The CDR3 consists of 15 residues. Trimming stripped 0 bases from V and 2 bases from J, with 6 bases between. The CDR3: CASSLEAAGANVLTF. The CDR3 DNA is TGCGCCAGCAGCTTGGAGGCCGCTGGGGCCAACGTCCTGACTTTC. Drawing the rest from reference TRBV5-1 and TRBJ2-6, the complete variable domain is KAGVTQTPRYLIKTRGQQVTLSCSPISGHRSVSWYQQTPGQGLQFLFEYFSETQRNKGNFPGRFSGRQFSNSRSEMNVSTLELGDSALYLCASSLEAAGANVLTFGAGSRLTVL.

CDR3 nucleotides: TGCAGTGCTAGTCGCAGCATCAATGAAAAACTGTTTTTT. Its protein product is CSASRSINEKLFF. V and J are TRBV20-1 and TRBJ1-4, with no clear D. The germline V gene has CDR1 DFQATT and CDR2 SNEGSKA (reference sequence). The CDR3 is 13 amino acids. The V end lost 3 bases, the J end lost 5 bases, and 10 bases lay between the germline ends.

This chain joins TRBV20-1 and TRBJ1-1; tentative D call: TRBD1 (6 bases). Trimming removed 5 bases at V and 3 bases at J, with 13 bases between. CDR1 and CDR2 from the germline V gene are DFQATT and SNEGSKA (reference sequence). This CDR3 is built from 13 residues. The CDR3 nucleotides read TGCAGTGCTCAACAGGGTCTGGACACTGAAGCTTTCTTT. Translated, it gives CSAQQGLDTEAFF.

The J gene is TRBJ2-1, the V gene TRBV20-1; D unresolved. The V end was cut by 0 bases, the J end by 9 bases, with 9 bases between. CDR1 DFQATT and CDR2 SNEGSKA come from the germline V gene (reference sequence). The CDR3 totals 12 residues. This CDR3 reads CSARDRLGEQFF. The DNA for the CDR3 is TGCAGTGCTAGAGATCGTTTGGGTGAGCAGTTCTTC.

This clonotype came up a few times. This chain connects TRBV20-1 to TRBJ2-7; D is tentatively TRBD1 or TRBD2 (5 bases each). V was clipped by 3 bases and J by 0 bases, with 21 bases between them. This CDR3 is 17 amino acids long. Germline V lookup: CDR1 DFQATT, CDR2 SNEGSKA (reference sequence). The chain's CDR3 is CSASRDRLFISSYEQYF. In DNA, the CDR3 is TGCAGTGCTAGCCGGGACCGACTATTCATAAGCTCCTACGAGCAGTACTTC.

V usage is TRBV20-1 and J usage is TRBJ2-5; the D gene is possibly TRBD1 (6 bases). CDR1 and CDR2 (germline): DFQATT, SNEGSKA (reference sequence). The CDR3 sequence is 13 residues long. Trimming took off 5 bases at V and 1 base at J, with 11 bases between the two ends. The CDR3 sequence: CSAHRVVQETQYF. CDR3 in DNA: TGCAGTGCTCACAGGGTAGTCCAAGAGACCCAGTACTTC.

The J gene is TRBJ2-6, the V gene TRBV24-1; maybe TRBD2 (5 bases). V lost 6 bases to trimming and J lost 4 bases, with 21 bases between them. The CDR3 has 18 residues. CDR1 and CDR2 from the germline V gene are KGHDR and SFDVKD. The CDR3 here is CATSNPGRPLPGANVLTF. For the CDR3, the DNA is TGTGCCACCAGTAATCCGGGAAGACCGCTCCCCGGGGCCAACGTCCTGACTTTC.

This clonotype has just a few counts. The chain is built from TRBV20-1 and TRBJ2-3; 7 bases map to TRBD2. V dropped 1 base and J dropped 4; count of bases not matched to a gene: 11. From germline, CDR1 is DFQATT and CDR2 SNEGSKA (reference sequence). This CDR3 region has 16 residues. The CDR3 protein is CSARGISGGRADTQYF. The CDR3 nucleotides read TGCAGTGCTAGAGGGATATCGGGGGGTCGGGCAGATACGCAGTATTTT.

This chain joins TRBV5-1 and TRBJ2-7; D perhaps matches TRBD1 (6 bases). CDR1 and CDR2 (germline): SGHRS, YFSETQ. This CDR3 region has 16 residues. Trimming removed 5 bases from V and 2 bases from J, with 20 bases in between. This CDR3 reads CASRTDSQPRTYEQYF. CDR3 nucleotide sequence: TGCGCCAGCAGAACGGACAGCCAGCCCCGAACCTACGAGCAGTACTTC.

The CDR3 protein is CSAFSGRAVWEQFF. The CDR3 nucleotides are TGCAGTGCTTTTAGCGGGAGGGCCGTATGGGAGCAGTTCTTC. This sequence joins TRBV20-1 and TRBJ2-1, with TRBD2 matching 11 bases. V was pared by 5 bases and J by 10 bases, with 10 bases of the junction left unmatched. The germline gives CDR1 DFQATT, CDR2 SNEGSKA (reference sequence). The CDR3 is 14 amino acids.

In its sample, this clonotype was seen a few times. CDR3 sequence reads: CSAIAGTGGENEQFF. The CDR3 nucleotides read TGCAGTGCTATAGCCGGGACAGGGGGCGAGAATGAGCAGTTCTTC. V gene TRBV20-1 combines with J gene TRBJ2-1; TRBD1 matches 12 bases. The CDR3 totals 15 residues. J lost 7 bases, V lost 4 bases, and 8 bases had no gene match. The V gene's germline CDR1 is DFQATT and CDR2 SNEGSKA (reference sequence).

This clonotype was seen repeatedly, ten times or more. This chain uses TRBV7-6 with TRBJ2-7, with a possible D match to TRBD1 (6 bases). Deletions cut 6 bases from V and 0 bases from J, with 12 bases between. Germline loops: CDR1 SGHVS, CDR2 FNYEAQ. This CDR3 is 14 amino acids long. CDR3 nucleotides: TGTGCCAGCAGACCCGGGACAAACTCCTACGAGCAGTACTTC. Encoded protein: CASRPGTNSYEQYF.

This clonotype was seen a handful of times. The genes are TRBV7-9 and TRBJ1-6; the match to TRBD1 covers 9 bases. J gave up 10 bases and V 3 bases, and 10 bases lay outside the gene matches. This CDR3 comprises 16 residues. Germline V gene lookup returns CDR1 SEHNR and CDR2 FQNEAQ (reference sequence). CDR3 residues: CASSFLLRTGESPLHF. The CDR3 DNA reads as TGTGCCAGCAGCTTTTTATTGAGGACAGGGGAATCACCCCTCCACTTT. Full variable domain (rest looked up from reference TRBV7-9 and TRBJ1-6): DTGVSQNPRHKITKRGQNVTFRCDPISEHNRLYWYRQTLGQGPEFLTYFQNEAQLEKSRLLSDRFSAERPKGSFSTLEIQRTEQGDSAMYLCASSFLLRTGESPLHFGNGTRLTVT.

This clonotype was recorded a few times. The chain is built from TRBV20-1 and TRBJ2-4; D might be TRBD2 (6 bases). The CDR3 runs to 16 residues. V lost 5 bases and J lost 0, with 17 bases in between. Looked up from germline, CDR1 is DFQATT and CDR2 is SNEGSKA (reference sequence). CDR3 amino acids: CSARAGGQLAKNIQYF. The CDR3 coding sequence is TGCAGTGCTCGAGCCGGGGGTCAACTAGCCAAAAACATTCAGTACTTC.

V gene TRBV29-1 combines with J gene TRBJ1-2; no firm D call. The CDR3 covers 12 residues. V gave up 4 bases and J gave up 6 bases, with 12 bases separating them. Germline values: CDR1 SQVTM, CDR2 ANQGSEA. The CDR3 DNA is TGCAGCGTTGCCCTAGGCTCTCATGGCTACACCTTC. Translated, it gives CSVALGSHGYTF.

J is TRBJ2-5 and V is TRBV6-5; 8 nucleotides match TRBD1. The length of the CDR3 is 17 residues. Germline trimming cut 4 bases from V and 4 bases from J; bases unmatched to any gene: 14. In germline, CDR1 is MNHEY, CDR2 SVGAGI. The CDR3, as DNA: TGTGCCAGCAGTTCACTAGGACAGGGTATTTGGTTAGAGACCCAGTACTTC. Protein sequence: CASSSLGQGIWLETQYF.

V is TRBV28 and J is TRBJ2-4; no clear D gene. CDR1 and CDR2 (germline): MDHEN, SYDVKM. The CDR3 is made up of 13 amino acids. The ends were cut back, 7 bases at V and 4 bases at J, with 11 bases in the middle. For the CDR3, the DNA is TGTGCCAGCAATCTGCAGGCTAAAAACATTCAGTACTTC. This sequence encodes CASNLQAKNIQYF. Filled out from reference TRBV28 and TRBJ2-4, the complete variable domain reads DVKVTQSSRYLVKRTGEKVFLECVQDMDHENMFWYRQDPGLGLRLIYFSYDVKMKEKGDIPEGYSVSREKKERFSLILESASTNQTSMYLCASNLQAKNIQYFGAGTRLSVL.

The chain carries TRBV18 and TRBJ2-7, with 10 bases matching TRBD2. Germline-derived CDR1 and CDR2 are KGHSH and LQKENI. This CDR3 spans 15 amino acids. The V gene end was trimmed by 2 bases and the J gene end by 6 bases; junction bases not matched to a gene: 7. The CDR3 sequence is CASSPNLAGDTEQYF. The CDR3 DNA is TGTGCCAGCTCACCAAACCTAGCGGGAGATACCGAGCAGTACTTC.

This clonotype has only a few counts. CDR3 sequence reads: CASSTPTGYQPQHF. CDR3 in DNA: TGTGCCAGCAGTACACCGACAGGATATCAGCCCCAGCATTTT. The J gene is TRBJ1-5, the V gene TRBV6-2 or TRBV6-3, with D possibly matching TRBD1 (6 bases). This CDR3 spans 14 amino acids. Trimming removed 5 bases at V and 5 bases at J, with 13 bases between. Germline V gives CDR1 MNHEY, CDR2 SVGEGT.

The J gene is TRBJ2-2, the V gene TRBV7-9, with D perhaps assigned TRBD1 or TRBD2 (5 bases each). The germline V gene has CDR1 SEHNR and CDR2 FQNEAQ (reference sequence). The CDR3 covers 14 residues. Trimming took off 5 bases at V and 2 bases at J, with 9 bases between the two ends. The CDR3 region has the DNA TGTGCCAGCAGCGGGGGTGTAAACACCGGGGAGCTGTTTTTT. It is translated as CASSGGVNTGELFF. The variable domain in full, completed from reference TRBV7-9 and TRBJ2-2, reads DTGVSQNPRHKITKRGQNVTFRCDPISEHNRLYWYRQTLGQGPEFLTYFQNEAQLEKSRLLSDRFSAERPKGSFSTLEIQRTEQGDSAMYLCASSGGVNTGELFFGEGSRLTVL.

This clonotype was recorded many times. The chain joins TRBV28 to TRBJ2-1, with 14 bases matching TRBD2. CDR1 is MDHEN and CDR2 is SYDVKM in the germline V gene. There are 14 residues in the CDR3. V gave up 6 bases and J gave up 7 bases; unmatched junction bases: 2. The chain's CDR3 is CASRGTSGRNEQFF. As DNA, the CDR3 is TGTGCCAGCAGAGGGACTAGCGGGAGAAATGAGCAGTTCTTC.

Points on this clonotype: A much larger clone sits a single nucleotide away, making a read error possible. The chain recombines TRBV12-3 or TRBV12-4 with TRBJ2-1; D call uncertain. The CDR3 runs 13 residues. The CDR3 sequence: CAISTGGYNEQFF. CDR3 sequence (DNA): TGTGCCATCAGTACCGGTGGCTACAATGAGCAGTTCTTC.

This sequence joins TRBV5-1 and TRBJ2-7; 14 positions match TRBD2. This CDR3 contains 14 residues. Germline V gene data show CDR1 as SGHRS and CDR2 as YFSETQ. After removal of 4 bases from V and 9 bases from J, the junction contained 6 bases not matched to a gene. CDR3 sequence: CASSVGLAGAGQYF. For the CDR3, the DNA is TGCGCCAGCAGCGTGGGACTAGCGGGAGCGGGGCAGTACTTC. The variable domain in full, completed from reference TRBV5-1 and TRBJ2-7, reads KAGVTQTPRYLIKTRGQQVTLSCSPISGHRSVSWYQQTPGQGLQFLFEYFSETQRNKGNFPGRFSGRQFSNSRSEMNVSTLELGDSALYLCASSVGLAGAGQYFGPGTRLTVT.

The chain has TRBV6-5 and TRBJ2-1; no clear D. The germline V gene encodes CDR1 MNHEY and CDR2 SVGAGI. This CDR3 has 14 amino acids. V was cut by 2 bases and J by 5 bases, with 10 bases left in between. CDR3 loop: CASSYRRIHNEQFF. The CDR3 DNA reads as TGTGCCAGCAGTTACAGGAGAATACACAATGAGCAGTTCTTC.